This entry concerns a single TCR beta chain. The data stem from a study of blood T cell repertoires in COVID-19. Background on the study: COVID-19 samples, acute and convalescent, were from the United States, Italy and Spain. PBMCs, B-cell-depleted T cells, or T cells provided the cDNA or gDNA that made up the material.

In the authors' workflow: Estimates of nucleated cell counts were drawn from the amplification of reference gene primers. Profiling relied on immunoSEQ multiplex PCR, and the TCRdb table lists in-frame clones only, not all of them. V and J calls plus clone size are reproduced from that table; the DNA served to infer D and trimming. The profile shows roughly 150,000 clones, approximately 91% of them singletons. V was cut by 1 base and J by 5 bases, with 12 bases left in between. This CDR3 has 14 amino acids. Germline CDR1 reads SGHRS; CDR2 reads YFSETQ. Patients from Seattle were sampled longitudinally, starting during active infection.

Sequences were obtained from peripheral blood. This sequence originates from a man between 18 and 35 years old with COVID-19, enrolled during active disease. This chain connects TRBV5-1 to TRBJ1-2; tentative D call: TRBD1 (5 bases). The CDR3 is CASSLTGAGYGYTF. Written as DNA, the CDR3 is TGCGCCAGCAGCTTGACTGGGGCTGGGTATGGCTACACCTTC.